Each of the 21 T cell receptor beta chains below was sequenced from the same sample in a study of cytomegalovirus exposure and HLA in healthy donors. It was with 60 Vbeta and 13 Jbeta primers that the PCR ran. Assay: immunoSEQ multiplex PCR; the TCRdb copy retains only in-frame clones and omits some. The sample includes approximately 100,000 clones, 65% to 85% of them seen just once. Specimen: PBMCs. The receptors were sampled from a male donor in good health and CMV-seropositive.

The CDR3 nucleotides read TGTGCCAGCAGCTCACCGGACAGGTACCAAGAGACCCAGTACTTC. It translates to CASSSPDRYQETQYF. The rearrangement links TRBV7-2 to TRBJ2-5, with 7 bases fitting TRBD1. V was pared by 4 bases and J by 0 bases, with 5 bases of the junction left unmatched. The CDR3 spans 15 residues. Per germline, CDR1 SGHTA and CDR2 FQGNSA. The whole variable domain, remainder taken from reference TRBV7-2 and TRBJ2-5, is GAGVSQSPSNKVTEKGKDVELRCDPISGHTALYWYRQSLGQGLEFLIYFQGNSAPDKSGLPSDRFSAERTGGSVSTLTIQRTQQEDSAVYLCASSSPDRYQETQYFGPGTRLLVL.

This clone was detected a few times. This chain links TRBV27 with TRBJ2-5; possible D gene TRBD2, 7 bases. The CDR3 sequence is 15 residues long. Between the trimmed V and J ends, which lost 5 bases and 4 bases, there was a span of 17 bases. CDR1 MNHEY and CDR2 SMNVEV come from the germline V gene (reference sequence). The DNA for the CDR3 is TGTGCCAGCAGTCCCAAGGGAGGGGGGTCAGAGACCCAGTACTTC. Protein: CASSPKGGGSETQYF.

This clone came up a few times. Compared with germline, one end of the junction differs, possibly owing to a read error. The chain recombines TRBV30 with TRBJ1-5; 8 nucleotides line up with TRBD1. The CDR3 consists of 12 residues. Germline V gene lookup returns CDR1 GTSNPN and CDR2 SVGIG (reference sequence). CDR3: CAWRTGDQPQHF. In DNA form, the CDR3 reads TGTGCCTGGAGGACAGGGGATCAACCCCAGCATTTT. Based on the CDR3 plus reference TRBV30 and TRBJ1-5, the full variable domain is SQTIHQWPATLVQPVGSPLSLECTVEGTSNPNLYWYRQAAGRGLQLLFYSVGIGQISSEVPQNLSASRPQDRQFILSSKKLLLSDSGFYLCAWRTGDQPQHFGDGTRLSIL.

The chain joins TRBV7-9 to TRBJ1-4; D unresolved. The V and J ends lost 1 base and 8 bases respectively, with 17 bases between them. The CDR3 sequence is 16 residues long. Germline loops: CDR1 SEHNR, CDR2 FQNEAQ (reference sequence). This CDR3 reads CASSLDESRNREKLFF. The CDR3 coding sequence is TGTGCCAGCAGCTTAGATGAGTCCCGCAATCGGGAAAAACTGTTTTTT.

The gene calls are TRBV5-5 and TRBJ1-1; TRBD1 agrees at 8 bases. The CDR3 runs to 16 residues. Germline trimming cut 4 bases from V and 0 bases from J; bases unmatched to any gene: 8. Germline assignment: CDR1 SGHKS and CDR2 YYEKEE (reference sequence). Here the CDR3 reads CASSEWTGHMNTEAFF. The DNA of the CDR3 is TGTGCCAGCAGCGAGTGGACAGGGCACATGAACACTGAAGCTTTCTTT.

This chain uses TRBV18 with TRBJ2-1; weak D call: TRBD1 (5 bases). V was trimmed by 5 bases and J by 9 bases, leaving 11 bases between them. CDR1 and CDR2 (germline): KGHSH, LQKENI. The CDR3 runs 12 residues. In nucleotides, the CDR3 is TGTGCCAGCTCATTAGGGGCGGTTGAGCAGTTCTTC. This sequence encodes CASSLGAVEQFF. Based on the CDR3 plus reference TRBV18 and TRBJ2-1, the full variable domain is NAGVMQNPRHLVRRRGQEARLRCSPMKGHSHVYWYRQLPEEGLKFMVYLQKENIIDESGMPKERFSAEFPKEGPSILRIQQVVRGDSAAYFCASSLGAVEQFFGPGTRLTVL.

With regard to this clone: At one of its ends the junction is not consistent with the germline gene, which may arise from a read error. V is TRBV2 and J is TRBJ2-5, with D tentatively TRBD2 (6 bases). The CDR3 is 15 residues long. Per germline, CDR1 SNHLY and CDR2 FYNNEI. CDR3 protein: CASRPGLSDQEPQYF. The CDR3, as DNA: TGTGCCAGCAGACCCGGACTATCCGACCAAGAGCCCCAGTACTTC. Full variable domain (remainder filled in from reference TRBV2 and TRBJ2-5): EPEVTQTPSHQVTQMGQEVILRCVPISNHLYFYWYRQILGQKVEFLVSFYNNEISEKSEIFDDQFSVERPDGSNFTLKIRSTKLEDSAMYFCASRPGLSDQEPQYFGPGTRLLVL.

V usage is TRBV2 and J usage is TRBJ1-2; tentative D call: TRBD1 (6 bases). From germline, CDR1 is SNHLY and CDR2 FYNNEI. Trimming pared 0 bases from V and 5 bases from J, leaving 16 bases between. This CDR3 region has 16 residues. The CDR3 DNA follows: TGTGCCAGCAGTGAAGCATGGCAGGGGAGGGGGTATGGCTACACCTTC. Amino acids: CASSEAWQGRGYGYTF. Full variable domain (missing parts from reference TRBV2 and TRBJ1-2): EPEVTQTPSHQVTQMGQEVILRCVPISNHLYFYWYRQILGQKVEFLVSFYNNEISEKSEIFDDQFSVERPDGSNFTLKIRSTKLEDSAMYFCASSEAWQGRGYGYTFGSGTRLTVV.

The J gene is TRBJ2-7, the V gene TRBV25-1; possibly TRBD1 for D (6 bases). CDR1 and CDR2 from the germline V gene are MGHDK and SYGVNS. V dropped 3 bases and J dropped 5 bases, with 14 bases sitting between them. This CDR3 comprises 14 residues. CDR3: CASSDGQPRNEQYF. The DNA for the CDR3 is TGTGCCAGCAGTGACGGACAGCCCCGAAACGAGCAGTACTTC.

The chain links TRBV11-3 to TRBJ2-7; D might be TRBD2 (6 bases). Trimming took off 1 base at V and 5 bases at J, with 12 bases between the two ends. Germline V CDR1 and CDR2: SGHNT, YENEEA. The CDR3 sequence is 14 residues long. CDR3 sequence (DNA): TGTGCCAGCAGCTTAGGTGGAGGGAAGAACGAGCAGTACTTC. Translated: CASSLGGGKNEQYF.

V and J are TRBV7-2 and TRBJ2-1; D is unclear. The CDR3 totals 13 residues. V lost 2 bases and J 4 bases, leaving 6 bases between the germline ends. Germline CDR1 is SGHTA and CDR2 is FQGNSA. CDR3 sequence: CASSLLGYNEQFF. The CDR3 DNA follows: TGTGCCAGCAGCTTACTAGGATACAATGAGCAGTTCTTC.

The gene calls are TRBV4-3 and TRBJ1-1, with D perhaps matching TRBD1 (5 bases). The germline gives CDR1 LGHNA, CDR2 YSLEER. Trimming left V 2 bases short and J 11 bases short, with 9 bases between. The CDR3 runs 11 residues. CDR3 loop: CASSQQGWAFF. For the CDR3, the DNA is TGCGCCAGCAGCCAACAGGGTTGGGCTTTCTTT.

The chain uses TRBV18 and TRBJ1-3; no firm D call. Trimming shortened V by 6 bases and J by 0 bases, and 18 bases separated the two germline ends. CDR3 length equals 17 residues. Germline-derived CDR1 and CDR2 are KGHSH and LQKENI. DNA for the CDR3: TGTGCCAGCTCGAAGGCGCAGGCCATCAGCTCTGGAAACACCATATATTTT. Translation: CASSKAQAISSGNTIYF.

The chain combines TRBV12-2 with TRBJ1-4; whether TRBD1, the table's D call, matches the DNA was not checked. TRBV12-2 is designated a pseudogene. CDR3 length equals 19 residues. The CDR3 region has the DNA TGTGCAAGTCGCATATACCGGGACAGGGAGACGAAGGCGGGGGAAAAACTGTTTTTT. Residues: CASRIYRDRETKAGEKLFF.

The V and J genes are TRBV5-6 and TRBJ1-5; D might be TRBD1 (5 bases). The CDR3 length is 15 residues. V was clipped by 6 bases and J by 0 bases, with 13 bases between them. Germline CDR1 is SGHDT and CDR2 is YYEEEE. The CDR3 DNA follows: TGTGCCAGCACCCGGGGGGTAAATAGCAATCAGCCCCAGCATTTT. It codes for CASTRGVNSNQPQHF.

J is TRBJ1-6 and V is TRBV29-1; 12 bases are shared with TRBD1. The CDR3 has 14 amino acids. CDR1 and CDR2 (germline): SQVTM, ANQGSEA. With 6 bases clipped from V and 9 bases from J, the junction kept 6 bases outside the gene matches. The CDR3 region has the DNA TGCAGCGTGGGGACAGGGGGCGTGGGTTCACCCCTCCACTTT. This translates into CSVGTGGVGSPLHF. Filled out from reference TRBV29-1 and TRBJ1-6, the complete variable domain reads SAVISQKPSRDICQRGTSLTIQCQVDSQVTMMFWYRQQPGQSLTLIATANQGSEATYESGFVIDKFPISRPNLTFSTLTVSNMSPEDSSIYLCSVGTGGVGSPLHFGNGTRLTVT.

The chain links TRBV5-1 to TRBJ2-3, with 7 nucleotides matching TRBD2. Unmatched junction bases numbered 5, after V lost 3 bases and J lost 4 bases. This CDR3 spans 14 amino acids. Germline CDR1 is SGHRS and CDR2 is YFSETQ. The CDR3 DNA reads TGCGCCAGCAGCTCTGCAGGGAGGGCAGATACGCAGTATTTT. Amino acids: CASSSAGRADTQYF.

The chain carries TRBV27 and TRBJ2-1; 9 bases are shared with TRBD2. The CDR3 has 15 amino acids. The ends lost 6 bases at V and 4 bases at J; junction bases unmatched: 7. CDR1 and CDR2 (germline): MNHEY, SMNVEV (reference sequence). This CDR3 reads CASRLGSGGYNEQFF. In nucleotides, the CDR3 is TGTGCCAGCAGGTTGGGTAGCGGGGGATACAATGAGCAGTTCTTC.

The chain joins TRBV27 to TRBJ2-7, with 8 bases that match TRBD2. The length of the CDR3 is 14 residues. The V gene's germline CDR1 is MNHEY and CDR2 SMNVEV (reference sequence). V gave up 4 bases and J gave up 6 bases; unmatched junction bases: 8. The CDR3 protein is CASSSGGAVFEQYF. The CDR3, as DNA: TGTGCCAGCAGTTCCGGGGGGGCGGTTTTCGAGCAGTACTTC.

The chain carries TRBV28 and TRBJ1-2; no firm D call. Germline CDR1 MDHEN, CDR2 SYDVKM. This CDR3 is 13 amino acids long. Between the trimmed V and J ends, which lost 5 bases and 3 bases, there was a span of 10 bases. The CDR3 reads CASSPARDYGYTF. The DNA of the CDR3 is TGTGCCAGCAGTCCAGCCCGGGACTATGGCTACACCTTC.

The chain joins TRBV4-1 to TRBJ2-2, with D maybe TRBD2 (6 bases). The CDR3 totals 14 residues. Germline loops: CDR1 MGHRA, CDR2 YSYEKL. Trimming took off 3 bases at V and 6 bases at J, with 11 bases between the two ends. CDR3 sequence reads: CASSHGGTSGELFF. As DNA, the CDR3 is TGCGCCAGCAGCCACGGCGGGACCTCCGGGGAGCTGTTTTTT.